A selection of T cell receptor beta chains follows, all from one sample in a study of T cells in Graves' hyperthyroidism and ophthalmopathy. TCRdb called the multiplex PCR reads again in MiXCR, with one record for every CDR3 protein. The sample yields some 360,000 distinct CDR3 sequences, 14% seen once. The sequencing sample was made of blood. These receptors originate from a woman aged 55-75 years with Graves' hyperthyroidism. CDR3s include the opening cysteine and the closing phenylalanine or tryptophan. The D gene is left open where the match is weak. Some rows mark clone size as missing; the rest say once, few, many or name a class of expanded clone.

CDR3 protein	CDR3 DNA	V gene	J gene	clone size	D gene
CSATRDLLAETQYF	TGCAGTGCTACCCGGGACCTCCTGGCAGAGACCCAGTACTTC	TRBV20-1	TRBJ2-5	many	.
CASSPRGASGSYEQYF	TGCGCCAGCAGCCCCCGGGGGGCTAGCGGGAGCTACGAGCAGTACTTC	TRBV4-1	TRBJ2-7	.	TRBD2
CSIQPMNTEAFF	TGCAGCATCCAGCCCATGAACACTGAAGCTTTCTTT	TRBV29-1	TRBJ1-1	many	.
CASSSPGANYGYTF	TGTGCCAGCAGCTCGCCGGGCGCTAACTATGGCTACACCTTC	TRBV12-3/TRBV12-4	TRBJ1-2	many	.
CAGNTGGSHTQYF	TGTGCCGGTAACACGGGAGGCTCGCATACGCAGTATTTT	TRBV30	TRBJ2-3	many	TRBD2
CASSERESSYEQYF	TGCGCCAGCAGTGAACGGGAGAGCTCCTACGAGCAGTACTTC	TRBV10-1	TRBJ2-7	few	.
CSAKLAGGPKTGELFF	TGCAGTGCTAAACTAGCGGGAGGGCCGAAGACCGGGGAGCTGTTTTTT	TRBV20-1	TRBJ2-2	.	TRBD2
CASSQVSPLLTSGANVLTF	TGTGCCAGCAGCCAAGTGTCCCCGCTTTTAACCTCTGGGGCCAACGTCCTGACTTTC	TRBV4-2	TRBJ2-6	few	.
CSARPLANYGYTF	TGCAGTGCTAGGCCCTTGGCGAACTATGGCTACACCTTC	TRBV20-1	TRBJ1-2	.	.
CASSPERDRAFGYTF	TGTGCCAGCAGTCCGGAACGGGACAGGGCATTTGGCTACACCTTC	TRBV6-1	TRBJ1-2	many	TRBD1
CASSFGSGRASDTQYF	TGTGCCAGCAGCTTCGGTAGCGGGAGGGCCTCGGATACGCAGTATTTT	TRBV11-2	TRBJ2-3	many	TRBD2
CASSYGWTGANYGYTF	TGTGCCAGCAGTTACGGGTGGACAGGAGCTAACTATGGCTACACCTTC	TRBV6-5	TRBJ1-2	many	TRBD1
CASSLTLTGRGDTEAFF	TGCGCCAGCAGCTTAACCTTGACGGGGAGGGGAGACACTGAAGCTTTCTTT	TRBV5-1	TRBJ1-1	.	.
CSAGRQGGNYGYTF	TGCAGTGCTGGCCGACAGGGCGGAAACTATGGCTACACCTTC	TRBV20-1	TRBJ1-2	many	TRBD1
CASSSWTGPSSYEQYF	TGTGCCAGCAGCTCCTGGACAGGGCCAAGCTCCTACGAGCAGTACTTC	TRBV7-2	TRBJ2-7	.	TRBD1
CASSPGQNIAPDTQYF	TGCGCCAGCAGCCCCGGACAGAACATTGCGCCAGATACGCAGTATTTT	TRBV11-2	TRBJ2-3	.	.
CASSSPGSGIYGYTF	TGCGCCAGCAGCTCCCCGGGGTCAGGAATCTATGGCTACACCTTC	TRBV5-1	TRBJ1-2	few	.
CASSRNRGNKQFF	TGTGCCAGCAGTAGAAACAGGGGCAATAAGCAGTTCTTC	TRBV2	TRBJ2-1	.	TRBD1
CASSQETSDYTGELFF	TGTGCCAGCAGCCAAGAGACTAGCGATTACACCGGGGAGCTGTTTTTT	TRBV3-1	TRBJ2-2	many	TRBD2
CASSSHGGGHYNEQFF	TGTGCCAGCAGTTCACACGGGGGGGGACACTACAATGAGCAGTTCTTC	TRBV28	TRBJ2-1	many	TRBD2
CASSPNGGGTDTQYF	TGTGCCAGCAGTCCCAATGGCGGGGGGACAGATACGCAGTATTTT	TRBV28	TRBJ2-3	many	TRBD2
CASSLVISGRAGTGELFF	TGTGCCAGCAGCTTAGTGATTAGCGGGAGGGCTGGGACCGGGGAGCTGTTTTTT	TRBV7-2	TRBJ2-2	.	TRBD2
CATSDGQRSTTGELFF	TGTGCCACCAGTGACGGACAGAGGTCGACCACCGGGGAGCTGTTTTTT	TRBV24-1	TRBJ2-2	.	.
CASSERYSGSRPYEQYF	TGTGCCAGCAGTGAACGGTATAGCGGGAGTAGGCCCTACGAGCAGTACTTC	TRBV6-1	TRBJ2-7	many	TRBD2
CASSPGTGWETQYF	TGTGCCAGCAGCCCCGGGACAGGGTGGGAGACCCAGTACTTC	TRBV7-9	TRBJ2-5	few	TRBD1
CASSRRTSGVHNEQFF	TGTGCCAGCAGCCGTAGGACTAGCGGAGTACACAATGAGCAGTTCTTC	TRBV7-2	TRBJ2-1	many	TRBD2
CASSLLLAKNIQYF	TGTGCCAGCTCCCTTCTACTAGCCAAAAACATTCAGTACTTC	TRBV11-2	TRBJ2-4	many	.
CSARDPGAWGNEQFF	TGCAGTGCTAGAGATCCTGGAGCTTGGGGCAATGAGCAGTTCTTC	TRBV20-1	TRBJ2-1	many	.
CASSDAKGAYEQYF	TGTGCCAGCAGCGACGCCAAGGGGGCCTACGAGCAGTACTTC	TRBV5-8	TRBJ2-7	.	.
CASSVARENTGELFF	TGTGCCAGCAGCGTAGCCAGGGAGAACACCGGGGAGCTGTTTTTT	TRBV9	TRBJ2-2	many	.
CASSYSFRGAPYNEQFF	TGTGCCAGCAGTTACTCCTTTAGGGGAGCTCCTTACAATGAGCAGTTCTTC	TRBV6-5	TRBJ2-1	few	.
CASSEAGGRTGELFF	TGTGCCAGCAGTGAAGCGGGAGGGAGGACCGGGGAGCTGTTTTTT	TRBV2	TRBJ2-2	many	TRBD2
CATRGSESEKLFF	TGTGCCACCCGAGGGAGCGAAAGTGAAAAACTGTTTTTT	TRBV24-1	TRBJ1-4	few	.
CASSQAGGPDEQFF	TGTGCCAGCAGCCAAGCCGGGGGACCAGATGAGCAGTTCTTC	TRBV3-1	TRBJ2-1	many	.
CASSLNGGRELFF	TGTGCCAGCAGCTTAAATGGGGGCCGGGAGCTGTTTTTT	TRBV7-3	TRBJ2-2	many	.
CASSLVQGIYGYTF	TGTGCCAGCAGTTTAGTCCAGGGGATCTATGGCTACACCTTC	TRBV12-3/TRBV12-4	TRBJ1-2	few	.
CASSPGLGVTGAKNIQYF	TGCGCCAGCAGCCCGGGACTAGGGGTTACGGGAGCCAAAAACATTCAGTACTTC	TRBV5-1	TRBJ2-4	.	TRBD2
CASSFLETSSYNEQFF	TGTGCCAGCAGCTTCCTCGAGACGAGCTCCTACAATGAGCAGTTCTTC	TRBV7-8	TRBJ2-1	many	.
CATSDPQGQGIRGYTF	TGTGCCACCAGTGACCCGCAAGGACAGGGTATACGTGGCTACACCTTC	TRBV24-1	TRBJ1-2	.	TRBD1
CSAREGTEELGNEQFF	TGCAGTGCTAGAGAAGGGACTGAGGAGCTGGGGAATGAGCAGTTCTTC	TRBV20-1	TRBJ2-1	many	.
CASSDDRGGDTQYF	TGTGCCAGCAGCGATGACAGGGGAGGAGATACGCAGTATTTT	TRBV7-3	TRBJ2-3	few	TRBD1
CAGSWTSGRGEQFF	TGTGCCGGCAGCTGGACTAGCGGGAGAGGTGAGCAGTTCTTC	TRBV7-3	TRBJ2-1	few	TRBD2
CASSEDYGRYSYEQYF	TGTGCCAGCAGTGAAGACTATGGACGTTACTCCTACGAGCAGTACTTC	TRBV2	TRBJ2-7	many	.
CASSPPGKSNTEAFF	TGTGCCAGCTCACCACCCGGCAAATCAAACACTGAAGCTTTCTTT	TRBV18	TRBJ1-1	few	.
CASSRAGGTEAFF	TGTGCCAGCTCACGGGCAGGGGGGACTGAAGCTTTCTTT	TRBV18	TRBJ1-1	many	TRBD1
CSARPPGLVGEQYF	TGCAGTGCTAGGCCCCCTGGACTAGTAGGGGAGCAGTACTTC	TRBV20-1	TRBJ2-7	many	TRBD2
CASRSWASGRTGELFF	TGTGCCAGCAGATCCTGGGCTAGCGGGAGGACCGGGGAGCTGTTTTTT	TRBV11-2	TRBJ2-2	many	TRBD2
CSARVVQETQYF	TGCAGTGCTAGAGTGGTCCAAGAGACCCAGTACTTC	TRBV20-1	TRBJ2-5	many	.
CASSPHIRDRGVYEQFF	TGTGCCAGCAGCCCCCATATCCGGGACAGGGGAGTCTATGAGCAGTTCTTC	TRBV7-9	TRBJ2-1	many	TRBD1
CASRQDSGNTIYF	TGTGCCAGCAGGCAGGACTCTGGAAACACCATATATTTT	TRBV11-3	TRBJ1-3	many	.
CASSTDQTGVNYGYTF	TGCGCCAGCAGTACTGATCAAACAGGGGTTAACTATGGCTACACCTTC	TRBV4-1	TRBJ1-2	many	TRBD1
CASSFGKKEGYTF	TGCGCCAGCAGCTTTGGGAAGAAGGAGGGCTACACCTTC	TRBV5-1	TRBJ1-2	many	.